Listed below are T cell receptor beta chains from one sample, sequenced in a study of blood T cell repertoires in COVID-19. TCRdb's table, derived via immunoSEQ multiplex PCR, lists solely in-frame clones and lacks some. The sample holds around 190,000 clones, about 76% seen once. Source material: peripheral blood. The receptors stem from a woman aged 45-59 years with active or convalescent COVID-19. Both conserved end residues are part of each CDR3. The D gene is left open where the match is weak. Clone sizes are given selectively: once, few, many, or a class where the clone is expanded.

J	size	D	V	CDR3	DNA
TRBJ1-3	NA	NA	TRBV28	CASSPPTLTSSGNTIYF	TGTGCCAGCAGTCCCCCTACTCTCACGAGCTCTGGAAACACCATATATTTT
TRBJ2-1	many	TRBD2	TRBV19	CASSLLAGVSNEQFF	TGTGCCAGTAGTCTGCTAGCGGGAGTATCCAATGAGCAGTTCTTC
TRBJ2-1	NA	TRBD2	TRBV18	CASSSTGLAGDEQFF	TGTGCCAGCTCATCAACGGGACTAGCGGGCGATGAGCAGTTCTTC
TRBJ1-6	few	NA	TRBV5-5	CASSLAGGNSPLHF	TGTGCCAGCAGCTTGGCGGGTGGGAATTCACCCCTCCACTTT
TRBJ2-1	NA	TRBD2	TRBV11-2	CASSLVPSGSNEQFF	TGTGCCAGCAGCTTAGTTCCTAGCGGGAGCAATGAGCAGTTCTTC
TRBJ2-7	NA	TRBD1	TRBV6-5	CASSYKSPGQGYEQYF	TGTGCCAGCAGTTACAAGAGCCCCGGACAGGGATACGAGCAGTACTTC
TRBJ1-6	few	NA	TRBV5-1	CASSPDPGQLASLHF	TGCGCCAGCAGCCCAGACCCCGGACAGCTTGCTTCCCTCCACTTT
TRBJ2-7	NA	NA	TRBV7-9	CASSLAQGEQYF	TGTGCCAGCAGCTTAGCTCAGGGGGAGCAGTACTTC
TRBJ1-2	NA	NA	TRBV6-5	CASRRTENYGYTF	TGTGCCAGCAGGCGCACAGAAAACTATGGCTACACCTTC
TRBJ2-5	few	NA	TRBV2	CASSENRGGQETQYF	TGTGCCAGCAGTGAAAACCGGGGTGGACAAGAGACCCAGTACTTC
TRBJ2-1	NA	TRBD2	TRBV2	CASRRGTSGGDEQFF	TGTGCCAGCAGACGTGGGACTAGCGGGGGAGATGAGCAGTTCTTC
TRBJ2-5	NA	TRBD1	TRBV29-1	CSVAQGKGPQETQYF	TGCAGCGTTGCACAGGGGAAGGGTCCCCAAGAGACCCAGTACTTC
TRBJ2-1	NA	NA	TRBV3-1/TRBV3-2	CASTPRRASYNEQFF	TGTGCCAGCACCCCTCGGCGGGCGAGCTACAATGAGCAGTTCTTC